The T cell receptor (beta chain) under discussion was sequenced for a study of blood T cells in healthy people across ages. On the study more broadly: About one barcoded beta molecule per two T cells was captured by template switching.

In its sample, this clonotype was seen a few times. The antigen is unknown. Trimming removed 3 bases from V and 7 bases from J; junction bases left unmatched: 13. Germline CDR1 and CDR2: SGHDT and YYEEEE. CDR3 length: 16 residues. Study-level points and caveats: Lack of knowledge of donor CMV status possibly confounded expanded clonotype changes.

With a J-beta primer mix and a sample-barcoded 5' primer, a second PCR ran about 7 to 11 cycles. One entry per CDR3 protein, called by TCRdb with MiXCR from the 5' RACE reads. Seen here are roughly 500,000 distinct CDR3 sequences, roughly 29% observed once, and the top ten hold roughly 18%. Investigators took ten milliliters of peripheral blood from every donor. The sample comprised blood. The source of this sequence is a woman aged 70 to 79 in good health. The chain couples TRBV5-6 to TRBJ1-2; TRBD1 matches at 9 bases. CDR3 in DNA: TGTGCCAGCAGCTCGACCTACAGGGGGCAATTGGGTGGCTACACCTTC. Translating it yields CASSSTYRGQLGGYTF.